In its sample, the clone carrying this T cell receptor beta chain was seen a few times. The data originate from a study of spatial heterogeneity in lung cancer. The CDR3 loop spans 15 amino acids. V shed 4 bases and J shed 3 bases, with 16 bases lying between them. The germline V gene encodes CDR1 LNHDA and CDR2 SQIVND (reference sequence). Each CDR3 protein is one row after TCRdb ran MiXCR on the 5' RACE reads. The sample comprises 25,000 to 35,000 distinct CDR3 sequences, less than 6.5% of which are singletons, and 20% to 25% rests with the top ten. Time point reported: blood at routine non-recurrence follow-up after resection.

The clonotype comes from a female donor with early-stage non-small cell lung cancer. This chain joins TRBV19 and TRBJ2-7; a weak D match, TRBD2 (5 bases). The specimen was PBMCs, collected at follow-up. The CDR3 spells CASSTSWGAVYEQYF. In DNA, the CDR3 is TGTGCCAGTAGTACCTCCTGGGGAGCAGTCTACGAGCAGTACTTC.